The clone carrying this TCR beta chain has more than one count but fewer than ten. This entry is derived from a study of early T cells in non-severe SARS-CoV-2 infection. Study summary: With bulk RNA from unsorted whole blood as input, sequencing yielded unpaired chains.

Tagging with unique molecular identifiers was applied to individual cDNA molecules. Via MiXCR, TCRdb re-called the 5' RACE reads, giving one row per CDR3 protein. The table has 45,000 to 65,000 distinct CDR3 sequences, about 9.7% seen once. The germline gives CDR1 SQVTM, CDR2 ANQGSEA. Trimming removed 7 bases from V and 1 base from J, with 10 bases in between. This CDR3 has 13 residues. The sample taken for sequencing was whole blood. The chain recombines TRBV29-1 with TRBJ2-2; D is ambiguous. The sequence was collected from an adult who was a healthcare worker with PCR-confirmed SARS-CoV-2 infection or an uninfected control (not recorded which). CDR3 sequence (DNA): TGCAGCGCCCTTCTACAGAACACCGGGGAGCTGTTTTTT. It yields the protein CSALLQNTGELFF.